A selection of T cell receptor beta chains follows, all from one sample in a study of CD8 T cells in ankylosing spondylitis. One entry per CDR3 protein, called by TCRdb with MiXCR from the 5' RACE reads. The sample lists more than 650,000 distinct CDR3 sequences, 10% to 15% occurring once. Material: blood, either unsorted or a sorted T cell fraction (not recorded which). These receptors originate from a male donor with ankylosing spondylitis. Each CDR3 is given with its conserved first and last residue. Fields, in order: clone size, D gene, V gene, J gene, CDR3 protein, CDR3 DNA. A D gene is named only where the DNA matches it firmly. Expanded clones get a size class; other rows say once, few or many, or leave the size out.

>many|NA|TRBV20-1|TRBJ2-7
CSASPLVKRDEQYF
TGCAGTGCTAGTCCACTCGTTAAGCGGGACGAGCAGTACTTC
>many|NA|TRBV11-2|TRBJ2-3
CASSPGGQWVTDTQYF
TGTGCCAGCAGCCCAGGTGGGCAGTGGGTGACAGATACGCAGTATTTT
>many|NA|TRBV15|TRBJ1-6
CATSREIKGSPLHF
TGTGCCACCAGCAGAGAAATCAAGGGATCACCCCTCCACTTT
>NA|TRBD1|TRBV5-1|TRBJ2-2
CASTRQGANTGELFF
TGCGCCAGTACCCGACAGGGGGCTAACACCGGGGAGCTGTTTTTT
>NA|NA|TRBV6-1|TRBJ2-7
CASSEAYLQIHEQYF
TGTGCCAGCAGTGAAGCATACTTACAAATCCACGAGCAGTACTTC
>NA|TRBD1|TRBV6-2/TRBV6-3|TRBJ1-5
CASSLGQGWYQPQHF
TGTGCCAGCAGCCTAGGACAGGGCTGGTATCAGCCCCAGCATTTT
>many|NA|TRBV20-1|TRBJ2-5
CSAPRAGDQETQYF
TGCAGTGCCCCGAGGGCCGGGGACCAAGAGACCCAGTACTTC
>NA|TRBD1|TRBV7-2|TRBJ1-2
CASSFVGQSYGYTF
TGTGCCAGCAGCTTCGTGGGACAGAGTTATGGCTACACCTTC
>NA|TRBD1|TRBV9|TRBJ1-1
CASSVGAGGFNTEAFF
TGTGCCAGCAGCGTAGGGGCAGGGGGTTTCAACACTGAAGCTTTCTTT
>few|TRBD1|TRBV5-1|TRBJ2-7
CASSFRTGAPPYEQYF
TGCGCCAGCAGCTTCAGGACAGGGGCGCCCCCCTACGAGCAGTACTTC
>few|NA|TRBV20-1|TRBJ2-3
CSASPGADTQYF
TGCAGTGCTAGTCCAGGGGCAGATACGCAGTATTTT
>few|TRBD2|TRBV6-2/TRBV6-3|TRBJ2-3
CASSSRAGGPTDTQYF
TGTGCCAGCAGTTCTCGAGCGGGAGGGCCTACAGATACGCAGTATTTT
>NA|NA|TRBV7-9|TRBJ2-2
CASSPIDTGELFF
TGTGCCAGCAGCCCCATAGATACCGGGGAGCTGTTTTTT
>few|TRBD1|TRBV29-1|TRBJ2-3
CSVVPFEPTGIVDTQYF
TGCAGCGTTGTCCCATTTGAACCGACAGGGATAGTAGATACGCAGTATTTT
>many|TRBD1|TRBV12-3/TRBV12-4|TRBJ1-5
CASRGDRVTRISNQPQHF
TGTGCCAGCAGGGGGGACAGGGTAACGAGGATTAGCAATCAGCCCCAGCATTTT
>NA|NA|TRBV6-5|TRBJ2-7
CASSYVGLGIYEQYF
TGTGCCAGCAGTTACGTGGGGCTGGGGATCTACGAGCAGTACTTC
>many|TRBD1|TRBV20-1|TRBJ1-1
CSARDPRTGQATEAFF
TGCAGTGCTAGAGATCCTCGGACAGGGCAGGCCACTGAAGCTTTCTTT
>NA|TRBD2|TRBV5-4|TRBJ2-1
CASSLKGDSGGAF
TGTGCCAGCAGCCTAAAAGGAGATAGCGGGGGGGCCTTC
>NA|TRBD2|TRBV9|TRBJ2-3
CASSFTSGGPDTQYF
TGTGCCAGCAGCTTTACTAGCGGGGGGCCAGATACGCAGTATTTT
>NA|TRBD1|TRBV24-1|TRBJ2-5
CATSEFGQGRETQYF
TGTGCCACCAGTGAATTTGGACAGGGAAGAGAGACCCAGTACTTC
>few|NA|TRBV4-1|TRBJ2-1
CASSQGPASDRREQFF
TGCGCCAGCAGCCAGGGCCCAGCTTCGGATCGGCGTGAGCAGTTCTTC
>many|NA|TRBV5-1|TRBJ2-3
CASSFGRFTDTQYF
TGCGCCAGCAGCTTCGGCAGATTCACAGATACGCAGTATTTT
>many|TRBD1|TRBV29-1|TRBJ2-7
CSAKTDRVVDEQYF
TGCAGCGCAAAGACGGACAGGGTGGTGGACGAGCAGTACTTC
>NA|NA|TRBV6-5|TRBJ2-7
CASSYSLNRVYEQYF
TGTGCCAGCAGTTACTCACTAAACAGGGTTTACGAGCAGTACTTC